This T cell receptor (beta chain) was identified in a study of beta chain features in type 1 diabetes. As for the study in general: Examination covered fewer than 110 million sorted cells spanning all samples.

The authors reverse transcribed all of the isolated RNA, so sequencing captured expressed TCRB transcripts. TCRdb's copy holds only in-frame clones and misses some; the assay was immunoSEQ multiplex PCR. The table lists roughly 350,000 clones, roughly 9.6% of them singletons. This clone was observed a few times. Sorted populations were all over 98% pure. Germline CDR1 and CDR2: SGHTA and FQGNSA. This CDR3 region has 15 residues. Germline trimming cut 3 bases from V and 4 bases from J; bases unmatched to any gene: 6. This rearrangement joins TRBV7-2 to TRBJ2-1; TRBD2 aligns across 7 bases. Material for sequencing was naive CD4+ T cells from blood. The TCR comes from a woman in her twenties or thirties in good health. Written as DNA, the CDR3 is TGTGCCAGCAGCTTCACTAGCGTTGGTTACAATGAGCAGTTCTTC. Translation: CASSFTSVGYNEQFF. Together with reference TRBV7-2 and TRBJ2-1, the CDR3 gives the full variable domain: GAGVSQSPSNKVTEKGKDVELRCDPISGHTALYWYRQSLGQGLEFLIYFQGNSAPDKSGLPSDRFSAERTGGSVSTLTIQRTQQEDSAVYLCASSFTSVGYNEQFFGPGTRLTVL.